Listed below are T cell receptor beta chains from one sample, sequenced in a study of glioma-infiltrating T cells after dendritic cell vaccination. The protocol was immunoSEQ multiplex PCR, while the TCRdb copy is restricted to in-frame clones and leaves out a portion. The table includes over 75,000 clones, roughly four fifths detected once. The source material was blood, sampled after dendritic cell vaccination. These receptor sequences come from a human donor with glioblastoma. Both conserved end residues are part of each CDR3. D genes are given only for firm matches. Some rows mark clone size as missing; the rest say once, few, many or name a class of expanded clone.

DNA,CDR3,V,D,size,length,J
TGTGCCAGCAGTGAGGGTGGGAGGGCCTACAATGAGCAGTTCTTC,CASSEGGRAYNEQFF,TRBV6-1,TRBD2,few,15,TRBJ2-1
TGTGCCAGCTCACCCTCTAAGCAACCCTCATACAATGAGCAGTTCTTC,CASSPSKQPSYNEQFF,TRBV18,NA,NA,16,TRBJ2-1
TGCGCCAGCAGCCAAGAGGGCGGACTAGCGGGATCGAATACGCAGTATTTT,CASSQEGGLAGSNTQYF,TRBV4-1,TRBD2,NA,17,TRBJ2-3
TGTGCCAGCAGCGTAGGGACTAGCGTCCTGGATACGCAGTATTTT,CASSVGTSVLDTQYF,TRBV9,TRBD2,NA,15,TRBJ2-3
TGCGCCAGCAGCTCTGGCGGGAGGGCCCAGGCGAATGAGCAGTTCTTC,CASSSGGRAQANEQFF,TRBV5-1,TRBD2,once,16,TRBJ2-1
TGTGCCACCAGCGAGGATATCGCGAACACCGGGGAGCTGTTTTTT,CATSEDIANTGELFF,TRBV15,NA,NA,15,TRBJ2-2
TGTGCCAGCTCACCAGGGAGCGGCAATCAGCCCCAGCATTTT,CASSPGSGNQPQHF,TRBV18,NA,few,14,TRBJ1-5
TGTGCCAGCAGTGAAGCCCGGGCGTATGGGACATCCTACGAGCAGTACTTC,CASSEARAYGTSYEQYF,TRBV6-1,NA,once,17,TRBJ2-7
TGTGCCTGCCCCGGCGGGGCGTACAACAACTCTGGGGCCAACGTCCTGACTTTC,CACPGGAYNNSGANVLTF,TRBV6-9,NA,few,18,TRBJ2-6
TGTGCCAGTAGCCCGACAGGTCCCCATCAGCCCCAGCATTTT,CASSPTGPHQPQHF,TRBV19,NA,NA,14,TRBJ1-5
TGTGCCAGTAAACAATCCGGGACAGGGATTCAGGCCCTCCACTTT,CASKQSGTGIQALHF,TRBV19,TRBD1,NA,15,TRBJ1-6
TGTGCCAGCAGTGCCGGGTCTGGAAACACCATATATTTT,CASSAGSGNTIYF,TRBV25-1,NA,NA,13,TRBJ1-3
TGTGCCAGCAGTGAAGCTATCGCGGGGAACACTGAAGCTTTCTTT,CASSEAIAGNTEAFF,TRBV2,NA,NA,15,TRBJ1-1
TGTGCCAGCAGCTCACGACTAGCGTCAGATACGCAGTATTTT,CASSSRLASDTQYF,TRBV5-4,TRBD2,NA,14,TRBJ2-3
TGTGCCTGGAGTGTTCGGCTAGCATTTGAGCAGTTCTTC,CAWSVRLAFEQFF,TRBV30,NA,NA,13,TRBJ2-1
TGTGCCAGCTCGGAGGGGAGTCGTGATCAGCCCCAGCATTTT,CASSEGSRDQPQHF,TRBV18,NA,NA,14,TRBJ1-5
TGTGCCAGCAGCCCGGGACTAGCGGGGCGTCACTCGAACAATGAGCAGTTCTTC,CASSPGLAGRHSNNEQFF,TRBV9,TRBD2,NA,18,TRBJ2-1
TGCGCCAGCAGCTTGGGTCTAGCAGACTACAATGAGCAGTTCTTC,CASSLGLADYNEQFF,TRBV5-1,NA,NA,15,TRBJ2-1